The 2 T cell receptor beta chains given below trace back to one sample, sequenced in a study of PD-1 blockade in classical Hodgkin lymphoma. Sample time point: newly diagnosed, previously untreated cHL patient sample. PBMCs, once thawed, yielded CD8+ T cells isolated by magnetic negative selection. Method: immunoSEQ multiplex PCR; TCRdb's copy keeps in-frame clones and lacks some. The sample carries more than 2,500 clones, 65% to 75% recorded once. Material for sequencing was CD8+ T cells from blood. The receptor set was obtained from a human donor with classical Hodgkin lymphoma.

The chain carries TRBV2 and TRBJ2-3; 9 bases map to TRBD2. The CDR3 has 16 residues. Looked up from germline, CDR1 is SNHLY and CDR2 is FYNNEI. Germline trimming cut 4 bases from V and 13 bases from J; bases unmatched to any gene: 18. CDR3 nucleotides: TGTGCCAGCAGTGGCCTAACCGGGACTAGCAGTTACCAAGAGTATTTT. Amino acids: CASSGLTGTSSYQEYF.

This chain connects TRBV6-6 to TRBJ2-7; D unresolved. Germline V lookup: CDR1 MNHNY, CDR2 SVGAGI (reference sequence). This CDR3 has 14 amino acids. V lost 7 bases to trimming and J lost 4 bases, with 17 bases between them. The CDR3 DNA follows: TGTGCCAGCACCCCCCTCCAAGGCCCATACGAGCAGTACTTC. It is translated as CASTPLQGPYEQYF.